These 29 T cell receptor beta chains originate from one sample sequenced in a study of CD4 T cells in relation to SARS-CoV-2 and coronaviruses (dated by TCRdb to the early 2020s). These receptors' antigens are unknown. Libraries were constructed by the immunoSEQ multiplex PCR assay. The table was pulled from immuneACCESS by TCRdb, which kept in-frame rearrangements only. Such tables lose some clones; where checked, under half of the loss comes from unresolved V genes, and the rest has no known cause. The sample has approximately 20,000 clones on record, approximately 81% of them singletons. The ten largest make up around 11% of the sample. CD4+ T cells from unexposed donors were collected before the COVID-19 pandemic (2011-2018). Following 10 days of culture, the EasySep CD4+ T cell isolation kit was used to isolate CD4+ T cells. Sequenced material: CD4+ T cells from PBMCs, cultured in vitro. The source is a human donor in good health.

V is TRBV2 and J is TRBJ2-3, with D tentatively TRBD2 (6 bases). Germline V gives CDR1 SNHLY, CDR2 FYNNEI. Trimming shortened V by 7 bases and J by 3 bases, and 11 bases separated the two germline ends. This CDR3 contains 13 residues. The CDR3 DNA sequence: TGTGCCAGCACTTTGACTAGTACAGATACGCAGTATTTT. It specifies CASTLTSTDTQYF.

The rearrangement joins TRBV6-2 or TRBV6-3 to TRBJ2-3; a possible D gene is TRBD2 (7 bases). The length of the CDR3 is 15 residues. Trimming stripped 2 bases from V and 1 base from J, with 10 bases between. Germline CDR1 and CDR2: MNHEY and SVGEGT. CDR3 residues: CASSYGGARTDTQYF. The DNA of the CDR3 is TGTGCCAGCAGTTACGGGGGGGCGCGCACAGATACGCAGTATTTT.

This clone was detected a few times. The chain has TRBV12-3 or TRBV12-4 and TRBJ1-1; possibly TRBD1 for D (6 bases). This CDR3 is built from 13 residues. The ends were cut back, 7 bases at V and 1 base at J, with 10 bases in the middle. The CDR3 region has the DNA TGTGCCAGCACTTGGACAGCGAACACTGAAGCTTTCTTT. Its protein product is CASTWTANTEAFF.

On this clone: One junction end does not reproduce the germline sequence, and a read error may be involved. CDR3 coding DNA: TGTGCCAGCAGTTTGGACTGGCCCAAAACCCAGCAGTTCTTC. Protein sequence: CASSLDWPKTQQFF. The J gene is TRBJ2-1, the V gene TRBV5-4, with TRBD2 as a possible D gene (5 bases). This CDR3 comprises 14 residues. Germline V gene sequence: CDR1 SGHNT, CDR2 YYREEE (reference sequence).

The J gene is TRBJ2-6, the V gene TRBV6-5; D is uncertain. Germline V gives CDR1 MNHEY, CDR2 SVGAGI. V dropped 6 bases and J dropped 1 base, with 7 bases sitting between them. The CDR3 loop spans 14 amino acids. The CDR3 sequence is CASSDISGANVLTF. Here the CDR3 DNA reads TGTGCCAGCAGCGACATATCTGGGGCCAACGTCCTGACTTTC.

The chain uses TRBV3-1 (or the pseudogene TRBV3-2) and TRBJ1-5, with D uncertain. The V end was cut by 6 bases, the J end by 15 bases, with 24 bases between. The length of the CDR3 is 14 residues. Germline values: CDR1 LGHDT, CDR2 YNNKEL (reference sequence). The CDR3 loop is CASSPETLPFASHF. In nucleotides, the CDR3 is TGTGCCAGCAGTCCCGAGACTCTTCCTTTTGCGTCGCATTTT.

This clone occurred once. V gene TRBV12-5 combines with J gene TRBJ2-4; 8 bases are a match to TRBD1. Germline-derived CDR1 and CDR2 are LGHNT and FRNRAP. V lost 4 bases and J lost 2; bases outside the gene matches: 7. CDR3 length: 16 residues. The CDR3 loop reads CASGSRRTGTKNIQYF. The CDR3 nucleotides are TGTGCTAGTGGTTCCCGTCGGACAGGGACCAAAAACATTCAGTACTTC.

This chain uses TRBV11-2 with TRBJ2-3, with a possible D match to TRBD2 (5 bases). The CDR3 is 16 amino acids. V shed 7 bases and J shed 3 bases, with 20 bases lying between them. Germline CDR1 and CDR2: SGHAT and FQNNGV. The CDR3 sequence is CASTFRGSYPTDTQYF. The CDR3 DNA follows: TGTGCCAGCACCTTTAGAGGGTCCTACCCAACAGATACGCAGTATTTT.

V gene TRBV6-6 combines with J gene TRBJ2-3, with 11 bases that match TRBD1. Germline lookup yields CDR1 MNHNY and CDR2 SVGAGI (reference sequence). With V trimmed by 5 bases and J by 1 base, 5 bases remained unmatched. This CDR3 region has 16 residues. For the CDR3, the DNA is TGTGCCAGCAGTACCCGGGACAGGGGGGGCACAGATACGCAGTATTTT. This translates into CASSTRDRGGTDTQYF.

The chain employs TRBV7-2 and TRBJ2-1; TRBD1 might be the D (6 bases). Germline V gene sequence: CDR1 SGHTA, CDR2 FQGNSA. The V end lost 4 bases, the J end lost 10 bases, and 17 bases lay between the germline ends. The CDR3 consists of 14 residues. The CDR3 DNA sequence: TGTGCCAGCAGCTCCCTGGGGGCTCAAGCGGAGCAGTTCTTC. Its translation is CASSSLGAQAEQFF. Based on the CDR3 plus reference TRBV7-2 and TRBJ2-1, the full variable domain is GAGVSQSPSNKVTEKGKDVELRCDPISGHTALYWYRQSLGQGLEFLIYFQGNSAPDKSGLPSDRFSAERTGGSVSTLTIQRTQQEDSAVYLCASSSLGAQAEQFFGPGTRLTVL.

The rearrangement joins TRBV7-2 to TRBJ2-1; 12 bases fit TRBD2. The germline gives CDR1 SGHTA, CDR2 FQGNSA. V lost 0 bases to trimming and J lost 0 bases; unmatched junction nucleotides: 6. This CDR3 is 19 amino acids long. The CDR3 DNA is TGTGCCAGCAGCTTAGCGCTCCTAGCGGGGGGGAGCTCCTACAATGAGCAGTTCTTC. Protein sequence: CASSLALLAGGSSYNEQFF. The full variable domain, rest sourced from reference TRBV7-2 and TRBJ2-1, is GAGVSQSPSNKVTEKGKDVELRCDPISGHTALYWYRQSLGQGLEFLIYFQGNSAPDKSGLPSDRFSAERTGGSVSTLTIQRTQQEDSAVYLCASSLALLAGGSSYNEQFFGPGTRLTVL.

The V call is TRBV12-3 or TRBV12-4, the J call TRBJ2-7; 11 nucleotides line up with TRBD1. The CDR3 spans 13 residues. V was clipped by 8 bases and J by 1 base; unmatched bases: 1. CDR3 DNA sequence: TGTGCCAGCGGGACAGGGGGGTCCTACGAGCAGTACTTC. Translated, it gives CASGTGGSYEQYF.

This clone has only one observation. The V and J genes are TRBV6-4 and TRBJ1-2; D unresolved. Trimming shortened V by 6 bases and J by 4 bases, and 9 bases separated the two germline ends. Germline CDR1 MRHNA, CDR2 SNTAGT. The CDR3 spans 12 residues. This chain's CDR3 is CASRPGSYGYTF. DNA for the CDR3: TGTGCCAGCAGGCCAGGCTCCTATGGCTACACCTTC.

This clone was observed a few times. The V call is TRBV7-9, the J call TRBJ2-7; D might be TRBD1 or TRBD2, each matching 5 bases. Trimming shortened V by 6 bases and J by 4 bases, and 13 bases separated the two germline ends. Germline V gene sequence: CDR1 SEHNR, CDR2 FQNEAQ (reference sequence). This CDR3 comprises 13 residues. The CDR3 loop is CASRQGRTYEQYF. The CDR3 DNA reads as TGTGCCAGCAGGCAGGGACGGACGTACGAGCAGTACTTC.

The rearrangement links TRBV18 to TRBJ2-7, with 7 bases fitting TRBD1. The CDR3 has 13 amino acids. Per the germline V gene, CDR1 is KGHSH and CDR2 is LQKENI. With V trimmed by 6 bases and J by 3 bases, 5 bases remained unmatched. The CDR3, as DNA: TGTGCCAGCTCGCCAGGACAGGACTACGAGCAGTACTTC. This codes for CASSPGQDYEQYF.

This rearrangement joins TRBV30 to TRBJ1-2; possibly TRBD1 for D (6 bases). The length of the CDR3 is 12 residues. Trimming pared 5 bases from V and 5 bases from J, leaving 12 bases between. Germline V gives CDR1 GTSNPN, CDR2 SVGIG (reference sequence). CDR3 loop: CAWSTGQYGYTF. The CDR3 bases are TGTGCCTGGTCCACAGGACAGTATGGCTACACCTTC.

V is TRBV7-2 and J is TRBJ2-3; D not resolved. Germline loops: CDR1 SGHTA, CDR2 FQGNSA. With 6 bases removed from V and 3 bases from J, the gap between germline ends came to 13 bases. CDR3 size: 14 residues. The CDR3 sequence: CASRVRPNTDTQYF. The CDR3 DNA follows: TGTGCCAGCAGAGTCCGCCCGAATACAGATACGCAGTATTTT.

The genes are TRBV25-1 and TRBJ1-1, with unresolved D. V was cut by 0 bases and J by 4 bases, with 0 bases left in between. The CDR3 consists of 11 residues. CDR1 and CDR2 (germline): MGHDK, SYGVNS. The CDR3 spells CASSEYTEAFF. The CDR3 nucleotides read TGTGCCAGCAGTGAATACACTGAAGCTTTCTTT.

The rearrangement links TRBV19 to TRBJ1-2; possible D gene TRBD1, 6 bases. The CDR3 sequence is 15 residues long. CDR1 is LNHDA, CDR2 SQIVND, per germline (reference sequence). The V end was cut by 4 bases, the J end by 4 bases, with 16 bases between. The CDR3 coding sequence is TGTGCCAGTAGTAAACCCCTAAGACAGGTCTATGGCTACACCTTC. Its protein product is CASSKPLRQVYGYTF. Based on the CDR3 plus reference TRBV19 and TRBJ1-2, the full variable domain is DGGITQSPKYLFRKEGQNVTLSCEQNLNHDAMYWYRQDPGQGLRLIYYSQIVNDFQKGDIAEGYSVSREKKESFPLTVTSAQKNPTAFYLCASSKPLRQVYGYTFGSGTRLTVV.

The chain couples TRBV6-2 or TRBV6-3 to TRBJ2-6; D uncertain. Germline-derived CDR1 and CDR2 are MNHEY and SVGEGT. The V end was cut by 5 bases, the J end by 3 bases, with 2 bases between. This CDR3 has 12 amino acids. CDR3 nucleotide sequence: TGTGCCAGCAGTCTTGGGGCCAACGTCCTGACTTTC. Its translation: CASSLGANVLTF.

This chain uses TRBV19 with TRBJ2-1; 10 nucleotides match TRBD2. This CDR3 has 15 residues. Trimming took 5 bases from V and 6 from J; bases not matched to a gene: 7. Germline V gene sequence: CDR1 LNHDA, CDR2 SQIVND (reference sequence). CDR3 sequence reads: CASSPGLAATNEQFF. For the CDR3, the DNA is TGTGCCAGTAGTCCTGGACTAGCGGCGACCAATGAGCAGTTCTTC. Full variable domain (remainder filled in from reference TRBV19 and TRBJ2-1): DGGITQSPKYLFRKEGQNVTLSCEQNLNHDAMYWYRQDPGQGLRLIYYSQIVNDFQKGDIAEGYSVSREKKESFPLTVTSAQKNPTAFYLCASSPGLAATNEQFFGPGTRLTVL.

The V gene is TRBV4-2, the J gene TRBJ2-7; D gene unclear. Germline CDR1 LGHNA, CDR2 YNFKEQ. V lost 2 bases and J 0 bases, leaving 14 bases between the germline ends. This CDR3 comprises 16 residues. DNA of the CDR3: TGTGCCAGCAGCCAATCGCGACAAAGGAGCTCCTACGAGCAGTACTTC. This translates into CASSQSRQRSSYEQYF.

V usage is TRBV30 and J usage is TRBJ1-2; possibly TRBD1 for D (5 bases). Germline V gene sequence: CDR1 GTSNPN, CDR2 SVGIG (reference sequence). V was pared by 0 bases and J by 8 bases, with 10 bases between. This CDR3 comprises 12 residues. The CDR3 reads CAWSVQGDGYTF. The CDR3, as DNA: TGTGCCTGGAGTGTACAAGGGGACGGCTACACCTTC.

This sequence joins TRBV5-1 and TRBJ2-1; tentatively, D is TRBD2 (6 bases). Germline V gene lookup returns CDR1 SGHRS and CDR2 YFSETQ. Trimming removed 4 bases from V and 9 bases from J, with 17 bases in between. This CDR3 has 14 amino acids. In nucleotides, the CDR3 is TGCGCCAGCAGCGGGGACTCCCTCGCCGCTGAGCAGTTCTTC. Protein sequence: CASSGDSLAAEQFF.

The chain carries TRBV6-6 and TRBJ2-3; 13 nucleotides agree with TRBD2. Germline CDR1 and CDR2: MNHNY and SVGAGI (reference sequence). V was clipped by 5 bases and J by 0 bases; unmatched bases: 5. This CDR3 spans 17 amino acids. The CDR3 spells CASSRPGLAGSTDTQYF. The CDR3 DNA follows: TGTGCCAGCAGTCGACCGGGACTAGCGGGAAGCACAGATACGCAGTATTTT.

The chain links TRBV19 to TRBJ1-4, with TRBD1 identical over 10 bases. Trimming cost V 5 bases and J 8 bases; bases outside gene matches: 8. Germline V CDR1 and CDR2: LNHDA, SQIVND (reference sequence). This CDR3 region has 15 residues. The CDR3 sequence: CASSQTTGGQEKLFF. In DNA, the CDR3 is TGTGCCAGTAGTCAAACGACAGGGGGCCAGGAAAAACTGTTTTTT. Supplemented by reference TRBV19 and TRBJ1-4, the full variable domain reads DGGITQSPKYLFRKEGQNVTLSCEQNLNHDAMYWYRQDPGQGLRLIYYSQIVNDFQKGDIAEGYSVSREKKESFPLTVTSAQKNPTAFYLCASSQTTGGQEKLFFGSGTQLSVL.

The rearrangement uses TRBV6-2 or TRBV6-3 and TRBJ2-3, with 11 bases that match TRBD2. The germline CDR1 and CDR2 sequences are MNHEY and SVGEGT. CDR3 length: 21 residues. Losses at the gene ends were 2 bases for V and 0 bases for J; bases not matched to a gene: 16. The chain's CDR3 is CASSYRLAGGPRGGSTDTQYF. The CDR3 DNA is TGTGCCAGCAGTTACCGCCTAGCGGGAGGTCCCCGTGGGGGTAGCACAGATACGCAGTATTTT.

This chain connects TRBV4-1 to TRBJ2-5; maybe TRBD2 (6 bases). Trimming pared 4 bases from V and 5 bases from J, leaving 11 bases between. This CDR3 spans 13 amino acids. Germline CDR1 and CDR2: MGHRA and YSYEKL. The CDR3 region is CASSPRDSETQYF. The CDR3 DNA sequence: TGCGCCAGCAGCCCCCGGGACTCGGAGACCCAGTACTTC.

The chain combines TRBV5-4 with TRBJ2-3; 7 nucleotides align to TRBD1. Germline V CDR1 and CDR2: SGHNT, YYREEE (reference sequence). Trimming took 0 bases from V and 5 from J; bases not matched to a gene: 6. CDR3 length: 15 amino acids. The CDR3 nucleotides are TGTGCCAGCAGCTTGGTGATAGGGGGCGGAGATACGCAGTATTTT. It specifies CASSLVIGGGDTQYF.